A single sample gave rise to the 20 T cell receptor beta chains below, sequenced in a study of cytomegalovirus exposure and HLA in healthy donors. 60 Vbeta and 13 Jbeta primers were used in PCR. Sequencing was performed with immunoSEQ multiplex PCR; in TCRdb, only in-frame clones are kept and a portion is missing. The repertoire has roughly 200,000 clones, 70% to 85% of them found once; the top ten carry 4.4%. Sequencing was performed on PBMCs. The receptor set was obtained from a woman younger than 45 in good health and CMV-seropositive.

The rearrangement links TRBV6-1 to TRBJ1-2, with TRBD1 identical over 8 bases. CDR3 length: 16 residues. Germline CDR1 MNHNS, CDR2 SASEGT. Trimming removed 1 base from V and 2 bases from J; junction bases left unmatched: 6. CDR3 in DNA: TGTGCCAGCAGTGAAGTAGGACAGGGCCGAAACTATGGCTACACCTTC. The encoded protein is CASSEVGQGRNYGYTF.

The rearrangement uses TRBV5-4 and TRBJ1-2; no clear D. Between the trimmed V and J ends, which lost 5 bases and 8 bases, there was a span of 19 bases. This CDR3 region has 14 residues. CDR1 is SGHNT, CDR2 YYREEE, per germline (reference sequence). CDR3 amino acids: CASSAETGLWGYTF. The CDR3 nucleotides read TGTGCCAGCAGTGCTGAGACTGGCCTGTGGGGCTACACCTTC. The complete variable domain, with remaining parts taken from reference TRBV5-4 and TRBJ1-2, reads ETGVTQSPTHLIKTRGQQVTLRCSSQSGHNTVSWYQQALGQGPQFIFQYYREEENGRGNFPPRFSGLQFPNYSSELNVNALELDDSALYLCASSAETGLWGYTFGSGTRLTVV.

The genes are TRBV9 and TRBJ2-1; a weak D match, TRBD1 (6 bases). Germline CDR1 SGDLS, CDR2 YYNGEE. The CDR3 is made up of 15 amino acids. V was cut by 3 bases and J by 10 bases, with 20 bases left in between. CDR3 in amino acids: CASSARDTEGREQFF. The CDR3 DNA sequence: TGTGCCAGCAGCGCCCGGGACACAGAGGGAAGGGAGCAGTTCTTC.

This chain links TRBV18 with TRBJ1-1, with D maybe TRBD1 (6 bases). The CDR3 loop spans 15 amino acids. CDR1 is KGHSH and CDR2 is LQKENI in the germline V gene. The V gene lost 6 bases and the J gene lost 4 bases, with 18 bases spanning the gap. The CDR3 DNA sequence: TGTGCCAGCTCCCAAGAGGGGGTTTTGGTCACTGAAGCTTTCTTT. This sequence encodes CASSQEGVLVTEAFF.

V usage is TRBV7-6 and J usage is TRBJ2-7, with 8 bases identical to TRBD1. Germline assignment: CDR1 SGHVS and CDR2 FNYEAQ. The CDR3 consists of 15 residues. V gave up 1 base and J gave up 4 bases; unmatched junction bases: 6. CDR3 sequence reads: CASSLDSGQGYEQYF. CDR3 nucleotides: TGTGCCAGCAGCTTAGATTCCGGACAGGGTTACGAGCAGTACTTC.

This rearrangement joins TRBV6-5 to TRBJ1-2; D call uncertain. The CDR3 consists of 14 residues. Trimming stripped 0 bases from V and 2 bases from J, with 7 bases between. CDR1 and CDR2 (germline): MNHEY, SVGAGI. The CDR3 region is CASSYSSRNYGYTF. In DNA, the CDR3 is TGTGCCAGCAGTTACTCGTCCAGGAACTATGGCTACACCTTC.

This clone was seen a few times. For the CDR3, the DNA is TGTGCCAGCAGCGTAGAGGAGGGGGGGAGTATAGATACGCAGTATTTT. It specifies CASSVEEGGSIDTQYF. The chain recombines TRBV9 with TRBJ2-3, with D possibly TRBD2 on 7 matching bases. Per germline, CDR1 SGDLS and CDR2 YYNGEE. V was cut by 0 bases and J by 5 bases, with 16 bases left in between. This CDR3 comprises 16 residues.

J is TRBJ1-2 and V is TRBV10-3, with 9 bases that match TRBD1. From germline, CDR1 is ENHRY and CDR2 SYGVKD. With 8 bases clipped from V and 8 bases from J, the junction kept 6 bases outside the gene matches. This CDR3 is 12 amino acids long. The CDR3 reads CAIQDRGGGYTF. For the CDR3, the DNA is TGTGCCATCCAGGACAGGGGAGGCGGCTACACCTTC.

The J gene is TRBJ1-2, the V gene TRBV7-9; D is unclear. This CDR3 is 13 amino acids long. Germline V gene data show CDR1 as SEHNR and CDR2 as FQNEAQ (reference sequence). With 3 bases removed from V and 4 bases from J, the gap between germline ends came to 9 bases. DNA for the CDR3: TGTGCCAGCAGCTTGATCGGAGGCTATGGCTACACCTTC. It encodes CASSLIGGYGYTF.

The genes are TRBV5-4 and TRBJ2-1; the match to TRBD2 covers 7 bases. V dropped 0 bases and J dropped 6; count of bases not matched to a gene: 6. The CDR3 is 15 amino acids. The germline gives CDR1 SGHNT, CDR2 YYREEE (reference sequence). The CDR3: CASSLAPAGPNEQFF. The DNA of the CDR3 is TGTGCCAGCAGCTTGGCCCCAGCGGGGCCCAATGAGCAGTTCTTC.

The chain couples TRBV5-1 to TRBJ1-6, with TRBD1 matching over 7 bases. This CDR3 contains 15 residues. Germline CDR1 reads SGHRS; CDR2 reads YFSETQ. V was clipped by 4 bases and J by 4 bases; unmatched bases: 5. CDR3 coding DNA: TGCGCCAGCAGCCCGGACAGGCGGTATAATTCACCCCTCCACTTT. Translating gives CASSPDRRYNSPLHF.

The V gene is TRBV6-1, the J gene TRBJ1-1; D is ambiguous. Germline V gene sequence: CDR1 MNHNS, CDR2 SASEGT. V lost 4 bases to trimming and J lost 1 base, with 7 bases between them. The CDR3 sequence is 13 residues long. The CDR3 reads CASSVRRNTEAFF. The CDR3 DNA sequence: TGTGCCAGCAGTGTCCGCAGGAACACTGAAGCTTTCTTT.

This chain uses TRBV5-6 with TRBJ1-1, with 9 bases aligning to TRBD1. After removal of 5 bases from V and 12 bases from J, the junction contained 8 bases not matched to a gene. The CDR3 sequence is 12 residues long. CDR1 SGHDT and CDR2 YYEEEE come from the germline V gene. As DNA, the CDR3 is TGTGCCAGCAGTTCGACCGGGACAGGGACTTTCTTT. Its protein product is CASSSTGTGTFF. The variable domain in full, with the rest retrieved from reference TRBV5-6 and TRBJ1-1, is DAGVTQSPTHLIKTRGQQVTLRCSPKSGHDTVSWYQQALGQGPQFIFQYYEEEERQRGNFPDRFSGHQFPNYSSELNVNALLLGDSALYLCASSSTGTGTFFGQGTRLTVV.

The chain joins TRBV11-2 to TRBJ2-7; maybe TRBD1 (6 bases). Between the trimmed V and J ends, which lost 6 bases and 1 base, there was a span of 16 bases. The CDR3 sequence is 15 residues long. Germline values: CDR1 SGHAT, CDR2 FQNNGV. The CDR3 nucleotides are TGTGCCAGCAGTCAACGGGACATTCGGTCCTACGAGCAGTACTTC. Its translation: CASSQRDIRSYEQYF. The variable domain in full, completed from reference TRBV11-2 and TRBJ2-7, reads EAGVAQSPRYKIIEKRQSVAFWCNPISGHATLYWYQQILGQGPKLLIQFQNNGVVDDSQLPKDRFSAERLKGVDSTLKIQPAKLEDSAVYLCASSQRDIRSYEQYFGPGTRLTVT.

As to this clone: The germline gene is not matched at one end of the junction; a read error may be the cause. Distinct nucleotide sequences in the sample also encode this CDR3. The V call is TRBV27, the J call TRBJ1-5, with a possible D match to TRBD1 (6 bases). The CDR3 consists of 18 residues. From germline, CDR1 is MNHEY and CDR2 SMNVEV (reference sequence). This CDR3 reads CASSLYGQHQLGNQPQHF. The CDR3, as DNA: TGTGCCAGCAGTTTATATGGACAGCACCAATTGGGCAACCAGCCCCAGCATTTT.

This chain connects TRBV2 to TRBJ2-7, with a possible D match to TRBD1 (6 bases). V was cut by 8 bases and J by 4 bases, with 18 bases left in between. The germline gives CDR1 SNHLY, CDR2 FYNNEI. There are 14 residues in the CDR3. The chain's CDR3 is CASCQEDRIYEQYF. In nucleotides, the CDR3 is TGTGCCAGCTGTCAAGAGGACAGAATTTACGAGCAGTACTTC.

Remarks on this clone: Other DNA sequences from this sample encode an identical CDR3 as well. This chain links TRBV27 with TRBJ1-6; TRBD1 is a possible D gene (5 bases). Per germline, CDR1 MNHEY and CDR2 SMNVEV (reference sequence). V was shortened by 3 bases and J by 7 bases, with 7 bases between the two germline ends. This CDR3 has 13 residues. As DNA, the CDR3 is TGTGCCAGCAGTTTGCAGGGCAATTCACCCCTCCACTTT. It yields the protein CASSLQGNSPLHF.

The chain combines TRBV10-3 with TRBJ1-6; TRBD1 is a possible D gene (6 bases). The CDR3 is made up of 18 amino acids. Germline-derived CDR1 and CDR2 are ENHRY and SYGVKD. Trimming stripped 5 bases from V and 0 bases from J, with 17 bases between. CDR3 DNA sequence: TGTGCCATCAGTACCAATACAGGGCTGAGCTCCTATAATTCACCCCTCCACTTT. The encoded protein is CAISTNTGLSSYNSPLHF.

This clone appeared once. The chain has TRBV11-3 and TRBJ2-1; D remains unclear. Trimming stripped 2 bases from V and 1 base from J, with 9 bases between. The CDR3 has 15 amino acids. CDR1 is SGHNT and CDR2 is YENEEA in the germline V gene. The CDR3 region is CASSLNLESYNEQFF. In DNA, the CDR3 is TGTGCCAGCAGCTTAAATCTAGAATCCTACAATGAGCAGTTCTTC.

CDR3 residues: CASSLGRTATGGEKLFF. The CDR3 nucleotides are TGTGCCAGCAGCTTGGGCCGGACGGCGACTGGAGGTGAAAAACTGTTTTTT. This chain joins TRBV5-8 and TRBJ1-4; D ambiguous. The CDR3 sequence is 17 residues long. The germline V gene encodes CDR1 SGHTS and CDR2 YDEGEE. Between the trimmed V and J ends, which lost 0 bases and 7 bases, there was a span of 19 bases.